This T cell receptor beta chain was sequenced for a study of vaccination effects on CD4 cells after COVID-19. Concerning this clone: Its antigen is unidentified.

Germline assignment: CDR1 SGDLS and CDR2 YYNGEE. CDR3 size: 16 residues. V lost 3 bases and J lost 7; bases outside the gene matches: 10. Clones were read by immunoSEQ multiplex PCR, and TCRdb kept only the in-frame ones, dropping some. The top ten hold approximately 6.3% of the sample, which has under 40,000 clones, around 80% seen once. Having been cultured for 9 to 11 days, the cells underwent CD4+ T cell isolation. Infection dated between March and December 2020, before the Alpha, Beta and Delta variants reached the United States. Each person got two doses of an mRNA SARS-CoV-2 vaccine, BNT162b2 or mRNA-1273.

The chain uses TRBV9 and TRBJ2-1, with TRBD1 identical over 10 bases. The sequenced sample was CD4+ T cells from PBMCs cultured without peptide, obtained after COVID-19 vaccination. The sequence came from a human donor who had a prior SARS-CoV-2 infection. The CDR3: CASSAQPGTGENEQFF. The CDR3 region has the DNA TGTGCCAGCAGCGCACAACCCGGGACAGGGGAAAATGAGCAGTTCTTC.